This T cell receptor beta chain comes out of a study of cytomegalovirus exposure and HLA in healthy donors. PCR primers comprised 60 Vbeta and 13 Jbeta primers. Assay: immunoSEQ multiplex PCR; the TCRdb copy retains only in-frame clones and omits some. The sample contains some 110,000 clones, roughly 76% of which appear only once. By frequency in the sample, this clone is medium-sized. As yet, its antigen is unknown. Overall study findings and caveats: Cytomegalovirus-associated status was assigned to some 180 TCR beta chains.

Germline CDR1 is SEHNR and CDR2 is FQNEAQ (reference sequence). V was cut by 1 base and J by 3 bases, with 9 bases left in between. This CDR3 region has 14 residues. The receptor's source is a young man in good health and CMV-seronegative. The V gene is TRBV7-9, the J gene TRBJ1-2, with unresolved D. The sample consisted of PBMCs. CDR3 nucleotides: TGTGCCAGCAGCTTAGGGGCAGGTGACTATGGCTACACCTTC. The encoded protein is CASSLGAGDYGYTF.